In this sample, the clone carrying this T cell receptor (beta chain) turned up once. The germline V gene encodes CDR1 MGHDK and CDR2 SYGVNS. The CDR3 has 15 amino acids. The V segment lost 0 bases and the J segment 7 bases; nucleotides outside the gene matches: 6. Sequencing was performed with immunoSEQ multiplex PCR; in TCRdb, only in-frame clones are kept and a portion is missing. The sample carries 300,000 to 350,000 clones, around 90% recorded once. The sample belongs to a study of blood T cell repertoires in COVID-19. The V call is TRBV25-1, the J call TRBJ1-2; TRBD1 matches 9 bases. The sequence was obtained from a young woman with COVID-19, enrolled during active disease. The specimen was peripheral blood. CDR3 sequence (DNA): TGTGCCAGCAGTGAATATAAGGGACAGGGAAGTGGCTACACCTTC. It translates to CASSEYKGQGSGYTF.